A single sample gave rise to the 14 T cell receptor beta chains below, sequenced in a study of Graves' ophthalmopathy and Graves' hyperthyroidism. For repertoire sequencing, the TCR beta CDR3 regions were amplified from RNA transcripts. Second-round multiplex PCR followed a first-round RT-PCR using HTBI primers. TCRdb fed the multiplex PCR reads into MiXCR, producing one record per CDR3 protein. The sample yields about 740,000 distinct CDR3 sequences, 40% seen once. The specimen sequenced was peripheral blood. Every receptor here comes from an adult man with Graves' ophthalmopathy.

This clonotype turned up a few times. The gene calls are TRBV6-6 and TRBJ1-5; no reliable D call. Germline CDR1 MNHNY, CDR2 SVGAGI (reference sequence). The ends were cut back, 8 bases at V and 6 bases at J, with 14 bases in the middle. The CDR3 is made up of 13 amino acids. The CDR3 nucleotides read TGTGCCAGCTGTAGGTTTTCTGTTCAGCCCCAGCATTTT. Translating gives CASCRFSVQPQHF.

In its sample, this clonotype was seen many times. The CDR3 reads CSVRGTRGNTIYF. The CDR3, as DNA: TGCAGCGTCCGAGGGACACGTGGAAACACCATATATTTT. The gene calls are TRBV29-1 and TRBJ1-3, with D possibly TRBD1 on 6 matching bases. CDR1 and CDR2 from the germline V gene are SQVTM and ANQGSEA. The V and J ends lost 6 bases and 3 bases respectively, with 12 bases between them. The CDR3 length is 13 residues. Drawing the rest from reference TRBV29-1 and TRBJ1-3, the complete variable domain is SAVISQKPSRDICQRGTSLTIQCQVDSQVTMMFWYRQQPGQSLTLIATANQGSEATYESGFVIDKFPISRPNLTFSTLTVSNMSPEDSSIYLCSVRGTRGNTIYFGEGSWLTVV.

The chain couples TRBV7-9 to TRBJ2-5; TRBD1 matches 8 bases. V was pared by 2 bases and J by 5 bases, with 7 bases of the junction left unmatched. The length of the CDR3 is 15 residues. The V gene's germline CDR1 is SEHNR and CDR2 FQNEAQ (reference sequence). CDR3 in DNA: TGTGCCAGCAGCTTACAGGGGGCGGACGGGGAGACCCAGTACTTC. Protein sequence: CASSLQGADGETQYF. Full variable domain (missing parts from reference TRBV7-9 and TRBJ2-5): DTGVSQNPRHKITKRGQNVTFRCDPISEHNRLYWYRQTLGQGPEFLTYFQNEAQLEKSRLLSDRFSAERPKGSFSTLEIQRTEQGDSAMYLCASSLQGADGETQYFGPGTRLLVL.

This clonotype appeared a few times. The chain carries TRBV28 and TRBJ2-5, with 8 positions matching TRBD2. This CDR3 has 16 amino acids. The J segment lost 6 bases and the V segment lost 6 bases, leaving 15 bases of the junction unmatched. CDR1 MDHEN and CDR2 SYDVKM come from the germline V gene. CDR3 sequence reads: CASSLSTSGGGKTQYF. The CDR3 DNA sequence: TGTGCCAGCAGCCTATCTACTAGCGGAGGAGGGAAGACCCAGTACTTC.

The gene calls are TRBV20-1 and TRBJ2-3; a possible D gene is TRBD2 (6 bases). The CDR3 loop spans 13 amino acids. Germline CDR1 and CDR2: DFQATT and SNEGSKA (reference sequence). V gave up 6 bases and J gave up 2 bases, with 12 bases separating them. The DNA of the CDR3 is TGCAGTGCCCGACTAGGCCTCACAGATACGCAGTATTTT. This encodes CSARLGLTDTQYF.

This clonotype was recorded many times. The chain uses TRBV2 and TRBJ1-4; the match to TRBD1 covers 8 bases. Germline V CDR1 and CDR2: SNHLY, FYNNEI. The CDR3 extends over 15 amino acids. V was clipped by 5 bases and J by 3 bases; unmatched bases: 5. CDR3 loop: CASSYQQGANEKLFF. The CDR3 DNA reads TGTGCCAGCAGTTACCAACAGGGGGCTAATGAAAAACTGTTTTTT.

Worth noting for this clonotype: Just one base apart from a much larger clone, this may be a read error. The chain carries TRBV4-3 and TRBJ2-7; D might be TRBD1 (5 bases). The CDR3 is made up of 15 amino acids. The V end was cut by 1 base, the J end by 0 bases, with 10 bases between. Germline V gene lookup returns CDR1 LGHNA and CDR2 YSLEER. The CDR3 here is CASSQGLGDSYEQYF. The CDR3 DNA sequence: TGCGCCAGCAGCCAAGGGTTAGGGGACTCCTACGAGCAGTACTTC.

J is TRBJ1-2 and V is TRBV29-1; TRBD1 is a possible D gene (6 bases). The CDR3 runs to 12 residues. Trimming left V 7 bases short and J 0 bases short, with 9 bases between. Germline loops: CDR1 SQVTM, CDR2 ANQGSEA. CDR3 loop: CSGRGTNYGYTF. CDR3 nucleotides: TGCAGCGGAAGGGGGACTAACTATGGCTACACCTTC.

The rearrangement joins TRBV12-3 or TRBV12-4 to TRBJ2-5; a weak D match, TRBD2 (6 bases). The CDR3 totals 15 residues. V dropped 4 bases and J dropped 7 bases, with 19 bases sitting between them. The chain's CDR3 is CASSSTSGLRVTQYF. CDR3 bases: TGTGCCAGCAGTTCCACCTCGGGACTCCGAGTGACCCAGTACTTC.

This clonotype appeared many times. The rearrangement joins TRBV7-9 to TRBJ2-5, with D perhaps matching TRBD1 (5 bases). CDR3 length: 15 amino acids. V gave up 1 base and J gave up 2 bases, with 11 bases separating them. Germline CDR1 and CDR2: SEHNR and FQNEAQ (reference sequence). Here the CDR3 DNA reads TGTGCCAGCAGCTTAGAAGTGACAGATCAAGAGACCCAGTACTTC. It translates to CASSLEVTDQETQYF.

J is TRBJ2-7 and V is TRBV6-1; D is perhaps TRBD1 (5 bases). CDR3 length: 14 residues. With 2 bases removed from V and 6 bases from J, the gap between germline ends came to 14 bases. CDR1 and CDR2 from the germline V gene are MNHNS and SASEGT. CDR3 sequence (DNA): TGTGCCAGCAGTGAATCCAGGGCATCTGGCGAGCAGTACTTC. Its protein is CASSESRASGEQYF.

V and J are TRBV19 and TRBJ2-7; the match to TRBD1 covers 12 bases. The CDR3 is 18 residues long. Germline V gene data show CDR1 as LNHDA and CDR2 as SQIVND (reference sequence). V shed 6 bases, J shed 5 bases, and the junction held 17 bases outside the gene matches. CDR3 sequence (DNA): TGTGCCAGTAGCGACGGGACAGGGGGCTCTGGGAGTTGGGACGAGCAGTACTTC. Protein: CASSDGTGGSGSWDEQYF.

The V call is TRBV7-9, the J call TRBJ2-5; TRBD2 matches 12 bases. The CDR3 runs 16 residues. The V gene's germline CDR1 is SEHNR and CDR2 FQNEAQ (reference sequence). Losses at the gene ends were 1 base for V and 2 bases for J; bases not matched to a gene: 2. The CDR3 DNA reads TGTGCCAGCAGCTTAGGGACTAGCGGGAAACAAGAGACCCAGTACTTC. The encoded protein is CASSLGTSGKQETQYF.

This clonotype was counted at least ten times. The gene calls are TRBV2 and TRBJ2-2; no firm D call. Trimming removed 5 bases from V and 8 bases from J, with 9 bases in between. Germline CDR1 and CDR2: SNHLY and FYNNEI. This CDR3 is built from 12 residues. CDR3 nucleotide sequence: TGTGCCAGCAGTCGGTTTAGGGGGGAGCTGTTTTTT. Its translation is CASSRFRGELFF.